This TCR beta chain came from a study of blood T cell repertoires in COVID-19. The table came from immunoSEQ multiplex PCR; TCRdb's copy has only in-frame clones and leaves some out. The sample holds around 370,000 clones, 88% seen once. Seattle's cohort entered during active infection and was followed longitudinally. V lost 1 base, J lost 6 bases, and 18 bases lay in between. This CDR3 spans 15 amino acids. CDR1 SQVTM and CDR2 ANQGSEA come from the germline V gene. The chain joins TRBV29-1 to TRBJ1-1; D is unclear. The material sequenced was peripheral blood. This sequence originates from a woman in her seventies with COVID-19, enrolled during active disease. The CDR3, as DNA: TGCAGCGTTGAAGCGCAAGGTGGTGGGAGGGCTGAAGCTTTCTTT. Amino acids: CSVEAQGGGRAEAFF. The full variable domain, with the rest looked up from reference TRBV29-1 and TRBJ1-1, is SAVISQKPSRDICQRGTSLTIQCQVDSQVTMMFWYRQQPGQSLTLIATANQGSEATYESGFVIDKFPISRPNLTFSTLTVSNMSPEDSSIYLCSVEAQGGGRAEAFFGQGTRLTVV.